This passage covers 24 T cell receptor beta chains from one sample sequenced in a study of T cells in localized non-small cell lung cancer. Profiled with immunoSEQ multiplex PCR; TCRdb holds only in-frame clones, not every one. The repertoire holds fewer than 30,000 clones, with 84% as singletons. The sample in question was peripheral blood mononuclear cells, obtained before any cancer treatment. Every receptor here comes from a man between 40 and 70 years old with stage III lung adenocarcinoma.

V gene TRBV21-1 combines with J gene TRBJ1-6. TRBV21-1 is flagged as a pseudogene. The CDR3 runs to 15 residues. CDR3 bases: TGTGCCAGCCGTCTGGAGTTGAGGCCCGAATCACCCCTCCACTTT. Encoded protein: CASRLELRPESPLHF.

This clone was picked up a small number of times. The chain has TRBV6-5 and TRBJ2-2; 7 nucleotides line up with TRBD1. The V and J ends lost 3 bases and 4 bases, in that order; junction bases with no gene match: 2. The germline V gene encodes CDR1 MNHEY and CDR2 SVGAGI. The CDR3 runs to 14 residues. The CDR3 region is CASSYRGRTGELFF. Written as DNA, the CDR3 is TGTGCCAGCAGTTATAGGGGGCGCACCGGGGAGCTGTTTTTT.

This clone was found once. The chain employs TRBV28 and TRBJ1-2; 9 positions match TRBD1. The germline gives CDR1 MDHEN, CDR2 SYDVKM. The CDR3 has 16 residues. V lost 6 bases, J lost 5 bases, and 13 bases stayed unmatched. The CDR3 DNA is TGTGCCAGCAGCCCTCGGACAGGGGAAACGATATATGGCTACACCTTC. This gives the protein CASSPRTGETIYGYTF.

This clone was seen a few times. V is TRBV2 and J is TRBJ2-3, with D perhaps matching TRBD2 (6 bases). This CDR3 contains 11 residues. V shed 7 bases and J shed 8 bases, with 10 bases lying between them. Germline CDR1 reads SNHLY; CDR2 reads FYNNEI. The CDR3 sequence is CASKAAGTQYF. DNA for the CDR3: TGTGCCAGCAAGGCAGCGGGTACGCAGTATTTT.

This sequence joins TRBV6-5 and TRBJ2-1; 10 bases match TRBD2. The CDR3 totals 15 residues. Germline trimming cut 5 bases from V and 2 bases from J; bases unmatched to any gene: 3. Germline-derived CDR1 and CDR2 are MNHEY and SVGAGI. The CDR3: CASSLAGVPYNEQFF. The DNA of the CDR3 is TGTGCCAGCAGTCTAGCGGGGGTTCCCTACAATGAGCAGTTCTTC.

The rearrangement joins TRBV2 to TRBJ2-7; TRBD1 agrees at 9 bases. V gave up 5 bases and J gave up 4 bases; unmatched junction bases: 3. CDR3 length: 13 amino acids. Germline V lookup: CDR1 SNHLY, CDR2 FYNNEI. The CDR3 loop is CASSRDRAYEQYV. The CDR3 nucleotides are TGTGCCAGCAGTCGGGACAGGGCGTACGAGCAGTACGTC.

The chain uses TRBV4-1 and TRBJ2-1; perhaps TRBD2 as D (7 bases). In germline, CDR1 is MGHRA, CDR2 YSYEKL. CDR3 length equals 12 residues. V lost 3 bases and J 9 bases, leaving 9 bases between the germline ends. CDR3 DNA sequence: TGCGCCAGCAGCCAGGGAGGGGGTGAGCAGTTCTTC. This codes for CASSQGGGEQFF.

The chain combines TRBV6-5 with TRBJ1-1; D is perhaps TRBD1 (5 bases). The V end lost 3 bases, the J end lost 0 bases, and 11 bases lay between the germline ends. Germline CDR1 MNHEY, CDR2 SVGAGI. There are 15 residues in the CDR3. CDR3 sequence (DNA): TGTGCCAGCAGTTATGGGGCCAGAATGAACACTGAAGCTTTCTTT. Protein sequence: CASSYGARMNTEAFF.

The gene calls are TRBV5-4 and TRBJ2-1; D uncertain. Germline CDR1 reads SGHNT; CDR2 reads YYREEE (reference sequence). The CDR3 runs to 15 residues. Trimming stripped 3 bases from V and 0 bases from J, with 10 bases between. CDR3 coding DNA: TGTGCCAGCAGCTCTGGATATCTCTCCTACAATGAGCAGTTCTTC. As protein: CASSSGYLSYNEQFF.

This clone was recorded only once. V gene TRBV19 combines with J gene TRBJ2-2, with D unresolved. V was cut by 4 bases and J by 6 bases, with 9 bases left in between. The CDR3 has 13 amino acids. Germline V gene data show CDR1 as LNHDA and CDR2 as SQIVND (reference sequence). The CDR3 sequence is CASSTLPPGELFF. CDR3 sequence (DNA): TGTGCCAGTAGTACCCTACCCCCCGGGGAGCTGTTTTTT. The full variable domain, in which reference TRBV19 and TRBJ2-2 provide the parts outside the CDR3, is DGGITQSPKYLFRKEGQNVTLSCEQNLNHDAMYWYRQDPGQGLRLIYYSQIVNDFQKGDIAEGYSVSREKKESFPLTVTSAQKNPTAFYLCASSTLPPGELFFGEGSRLTVL.

The V and J genes are TRBV27 and TRBJ2-5; D perhaps matches TRBD2 (5 bases). The length of the CDR3 is 14 residues. Germline V gives CDR1 MNHEY, CDR2 SMNVEV (reference sequence). The germline V and J ends were trimmed by 6 bases and 2 bases, with 13 bases remaining between them. CDR3 DNA: TGTGCCAGCAGACCCGACGGGATACAAGAGACCCAGTACTTC. It is translated as CASRPDGIQETQYF.

This chain connects TRBV19 to TRBJ1-1, with D possibly matching TRBD1 (6 bases). Deletions cut 6 bases from V and 1 base from J, with 12 bases between. CDR3 length: 14 residues. In germline, CDR1 is LNHDA, CDR2 SQIVND (reference sequence). This CDR3 reads CASRMGQSNTEAFF. For the CDR3, the DNA is TGTGCCAGTAGAATGGGACAATCGAACACTGAAGCTTTCTTT.

V usage is TRBV14 and J usage is TRBJ2-7, with D unclear. The CDR3 runs to 12 residues. V dropped 2 bases and J dropped 3 bases, with 5 bases sitting between them. Germline-derived CDR1 and CDR2 are SGHDN and FVKESK. The CDR3 loop reads CASSQLRYEQYF. The DNA for the CDR3 is TGTGCCAGCAGCCAACTTCGCTACGAGCAGTACTTC.

This chain's CDR3 is CASSTGTSGTYNEQFF. CDR3 sequence (DNA): TGCGCCAGCAGCACCGGGACTAGCGGTACCTACAATGAGCAGTTCTTC. The chain combines TRBV5-1 with TRBJ2-1, with 11 bases lining up with TRBD2. Trimming cost V 4 bases and J 2 bases; bases outside gene matches: 5. This CDR3 has 16 residues. Germline V gene sequence: CDR1 SGHRS, CDR2 YFSETQ.

The chain uses TRBV6-5 and TRBJ1-2; no clear D. This CDR3 spans 13 amino acids. From germline, CDR1 is MNHEY and CDR2 SVGAGI. The V end was cut by 0 bases, the J end by 6 bases, with 8 bases between. The CDR3 region is CASSYSGRHGYTF. Here the CDR3 DNA reads TGTGCCAGCAGTTACTCTGGCAGACATGGCTACACCTTC.

V usage is TRBV28 and J usage is TRBJ2-3, with TRBD2 as a possible D gene (7 bases). Between the trimmed V and J ends, which lost 4 bases and 6 bases, there was a span of 23 bases. The CDR3 contains 17 residues. Germline CDR1 MDHEN, CDR2 SYDVKM. CDR3 sequence reads: CASSSHVGGGAYDTQYF. The CDR3 coding sequence is TGTGCCAGCAGTTCCCATGTGGGGGGGGGCGCGTACGATACGCAGTATTTT. The variable domain in full, with the rest retrieved from reference TRBV28 and TRBJ2-3, is DVKVTQSSRYLVKRTGEKVFLECVQDMDHENMFWYRQDPGLGLRLIYFSYDVKMKEKGDIPEGYSVSREKKERFSLILESASTNQTSMYLCASSSHVGGGAYDTQYFGPGTRLTVL.

The rearrangement joins TRBV11-2 to TRBJ2-7; 7 nucleotides agree with TRBD1. This CDR3 has 13 amino acids. CDR1 SGHAT and CDR2 FQNNGV come from the germline V gene. J was trimmed by 2 bases and V by 4 bases; bases with no gene match: 2. CDR3 loop: CASSYGQAYEQYF. The CDR3 DNA follows: TGTGCCAGCAGCTACGGACAGGCCTACGAGCAGTACTTC.

A single count supports this clone. The V call is TRBV28, the J call TRBJ1-1; D remains unclear. With 6 bases removed from V and 3 bases from J, the gap between germline ends came to 11 bases. The V gene's germline CDR1 is MDHEN and CDR2 SYDVKM. The CDR3 extends over 13 amino acids. CDR3 in amino acids: CASSPGRHTEAFF. For the CDR3, the DNA is TGTGCCAGCAGCCCCGGGAGACACACTGAAGCTTTCTTT.

V gene TRBV6-5 combines with J gene TRBJ1-1; 8 bases map to TRBD1. The germline V gene encodes CDR1 MNHEY and CDR2 SVGAGI. The CDR3 runs to 15 residues. V lost 0 bases and J lost 7; bases outside the gene matches: 7. The DNA for the CDR3 is TGTGCCAGCAGTTACTCGATAGGACAGGGTAATGAAGCTTTCTTT. Translation gives CASSYSIGQGNEAFF.

The chain employs TRBV19 and TRBJ2-5, with TRBD1 identical over 7 bases. CDR1 is LNHDA and CDR2 is SQIVND in the germline V gene (reference sequence). V dropped 4 bases and J dropped 2; count of bases not matched to a gene: 10. The CDR3 loop spans 16 amino acids. The CDR3 DNA follows: TGTGCCAGTAGTAGCACCAGACAGGGATTACAAGAGACCCAGTACTTC. Translation: CASSSTRQGLQETQYF.

This chain connects TRBV4-1 to TRBJ1-1; D possibly corresponds to TRBD1 (6 bases). With 0 bases removed from V and 5 bases from J, the gap between germline ends came to 25 bases. The CDR3 runs 19 residues. Germline assignment: CDR1 MGHRA and CDR2 YSYEKL. The CDR3 DNA reads as TGCGCCAGCAGCCAAGATTTTCGGGGACCGGTGATGAGGGGGACTGAAGCTTTCTTT. Its protein product is CASSQDFRGPVMRGTEAFF.

The chain is built from TRBV19 and TRBJ2-2; the D call may be TRBD1 or TRBD2 (5 bases each). The CDR3 sequence is 15 residues long. The germline V and J ends were trimmed by 4 bases and 1 base, with 10 bases remaining between them. The germline V gene has CDR1 LNHDA and CDR2 SQIVND (reference sequence). The CDR3 sequence is CASSTEGQNTGELFF. The CDR3 DNA reads TGTGCCAGTAGTACAGAGGGGCAGAACACCGGGGAGCTGTTTTTT.

As to this clone: The identical CDR3 is also encoded by other nucleotide sequences in the sample. The genes are TRBV5-1 and TRBJ2-1; 8 bases fit TRBD1. This CDR3 region has 15 residues. With 3 bases clipped from V and 6 bases from J, the junction kept 8 bases outside the gene matches. CDR1 is SGHRS and CDR2 is YFSETQ in the germline V gene. Written as DNA, the CDR3 is TGCGCCAGCAGCTACGCCGGGACAGGAGTCAATGAGCAGTTCTTC. Protein: CASSYAGTGVNEQFF. Combining the CDR3 with reference TRBV5-1 and TRBJ2-1 gives the whole variable domain KAGVTQTPRYLIKTRGQQVTLSCSPISGHRSVSWYQQTPGQGLQFLFEYFSETQRNKGNFPGRFSGRQFSNSRSEMNVSTLELGDSALYLCASSYAGTGVNEQFFGPGTRLTVL.

The CDR3 sequence is CASSLGQISGNTIYF. CDR3 nucleotide sequence: TGTGCCAGCAGCTTAGGGCAGATTTCTGGAAACACCATATATTTT. V gene TRBV7-9 combines with J gene TRBJ1-3; D ambiguous. The germline CDR1 and CDR2 sequences are SEHNR and FQNEAQ (reference sequence). CDR3 size: 15 residues. The V end lost 1 base, the J end lost 1 base, and 8 bases lay between the germline ends.